This TCR beta chain was observed in a study of control samples from healthy donors and cancer patients (dated by TCRdb to 2018 to 2020). On this clone: Its antigen target is currently unknown. No per-base quality is available; no much larger clone lies one base away.

The library was obtained by the immunoSEQ multiplex PCR assay. The source is immuneACCESS, and TCRdb retained only in-frame sequences with V and J called. Part of the clones is not carried over; for the studies checked, unresolved V genes explain less than half of this, and the remainder is unexplained. Here the sample has 120,000 or so clones; about 87% occur a single time. Of the sample, about 2.9% is held by the ten largest clones. The germline ends are 8 bases apart after V is trimmed by 1 base and J by 7 bases. Sequences MDHEN (CDR1) and SYDVKM (CDR2) are obtained from the germline V gene. Including the terminal cysteine and phenylalanine, the CDR3 comprises 14 residues. Just the 42-base CDR3 DNA is kept, in frame starting at base 1.

This clonotype originated in a man aged 55 to 69 in good health. Sequenced: blood. This chain joins TRBV28 to TRBJ1-6, and perhaps TRBD1 as D gene, on 5 matching bases. The DNA sequence is given as TGTGCCAGCAGTTTATCTCGGGGCAATTCACCCCTCCACTTT. It specifies CASSLSRGNSPLHF.